This entry concerns a single TCR beta chain. Antigen specificity is unknown. PCR employed 60 Vbeta and 13 Jbeta primers. The data were produced by immunoSEQ multiplex PCR, yet TCRdb's version contains in-frame clones alone and is incomplete. The sample spans around 57,000 clones; the ten largest clones claim roughly 9.6%. The data are from a study of cytomegalovirus exposure and HLA in healthy donors. About the study: Earlier results showed 90 million to 120 million unique TCR beta sequences derived from approximately 180 million T cells. Early on, a data release was issued that held roughly 80 million unique TCRs from HLA-typed donors. Study findings and constraints: Many donors carried some public TCRs, although rarity characterized most TCR sequences. It was reported that the classifier diagnosed cytomegalovirus status with high specificity and sensitivity in both the original and validation cohorts.

Germline values: CDR1 GTSNPN, CDR2 SVGIG (reference sequence). Deletions cut 4 bases from V and 10 bases from J, with 14 bases between. The CDR3 is 13 residues long. This clonotype originated in a woman between 50 and 59 years old in good health and CMV-seropositive. The sequenced material came from PBMCs. The chain recombines TRBV30 with TRBJ1-6, with TRBD1 as a possible D gene (5 bases). CDR3 region: CAWTRGDLSPLHF. The CDR3 DNA is TGTGCCTGGACTCGGGGGGACCTCTCACCCCTCCACTTT.